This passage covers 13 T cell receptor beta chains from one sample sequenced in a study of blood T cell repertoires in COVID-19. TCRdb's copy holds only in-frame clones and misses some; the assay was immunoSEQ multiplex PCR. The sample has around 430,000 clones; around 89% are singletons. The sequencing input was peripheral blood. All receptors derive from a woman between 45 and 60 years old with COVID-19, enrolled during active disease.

The CDR3 region is CASTPSEPGELFF. Written as DNA, the CDR3 is TGTGCCAGCACCCCCTCGGAGCCCGGGGAGCTGTTTTTT. V usage is TRBV12-3 or TRBV12-4 and J usage is TRBJ2-2, with D hard to call. With 7 bases removed from V and 6 bases from J, the gap between germline ends came to 12 bases. The CDR3 has 13 amino acids.

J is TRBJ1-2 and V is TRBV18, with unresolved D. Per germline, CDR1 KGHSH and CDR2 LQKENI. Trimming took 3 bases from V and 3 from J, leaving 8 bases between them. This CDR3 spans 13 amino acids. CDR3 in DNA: TGTGCCAGCTCACCGAGGGATGACTATGGCTACACCTTC. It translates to CASSPRDDYGYTF.

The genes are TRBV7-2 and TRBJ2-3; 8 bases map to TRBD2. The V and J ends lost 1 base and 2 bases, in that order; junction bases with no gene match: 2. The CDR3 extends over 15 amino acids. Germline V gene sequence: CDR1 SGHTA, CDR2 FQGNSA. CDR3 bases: TGTGCCAGCAGCTTAGTAGCGGGGCTCACAGATACGCAGTATTTT. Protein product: CASSLVAGLTDTQYF.

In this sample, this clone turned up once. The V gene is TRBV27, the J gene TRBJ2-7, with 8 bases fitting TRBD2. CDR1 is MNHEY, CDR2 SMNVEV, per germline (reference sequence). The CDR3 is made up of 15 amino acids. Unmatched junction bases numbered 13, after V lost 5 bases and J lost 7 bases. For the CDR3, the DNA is TGTGCCAGCAGTGACCCCCCGGGAGGGATGAGGGAGCAGTACTTC. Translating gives CASSDPPGGMREQYF.

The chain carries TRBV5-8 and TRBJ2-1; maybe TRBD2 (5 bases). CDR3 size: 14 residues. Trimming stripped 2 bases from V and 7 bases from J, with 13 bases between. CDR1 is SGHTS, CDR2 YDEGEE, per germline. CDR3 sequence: CASSFIRGDNEQFF. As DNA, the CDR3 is TGTGCCAGCAGCTTTATACGGGGAGATAATGAGCAGTTCTTC.

Here the CDR3 reads CASSPRTSDTQYF. DNA for the CDR3: TGTGCCAGCAGCCCCCGGACTTCAGATACGCAGTATTTT. The rearrangement uses TRBV7-3 and TRBJ2-3, with D perhaps matching TRBD2 (5 bases). From germline, CDR1 is SGHTA and CDR2 FQGTGA. This CDR3 has 13 residues. V gave up 5 bases and J gave up 4 bases, with 10 bases separating them.

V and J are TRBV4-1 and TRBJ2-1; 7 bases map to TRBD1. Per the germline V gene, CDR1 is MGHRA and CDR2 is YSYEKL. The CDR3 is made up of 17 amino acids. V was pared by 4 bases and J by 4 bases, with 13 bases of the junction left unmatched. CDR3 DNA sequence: TGCGCCAGCAGCCGCCTACGTACAAGGGGGCGTTACAATGAGCAGTTCTTC. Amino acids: CASSRLRTRGRYNEQFF.

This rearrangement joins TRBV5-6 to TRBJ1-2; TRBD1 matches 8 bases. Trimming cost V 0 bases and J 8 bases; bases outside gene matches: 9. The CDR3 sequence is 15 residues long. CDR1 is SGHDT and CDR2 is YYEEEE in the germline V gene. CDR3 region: CASSLGTGNRIGYTF. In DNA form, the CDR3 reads TGTGCCAGCAGCTTGGGGACAGGGAATCGTATCGGCTACACCTTC.

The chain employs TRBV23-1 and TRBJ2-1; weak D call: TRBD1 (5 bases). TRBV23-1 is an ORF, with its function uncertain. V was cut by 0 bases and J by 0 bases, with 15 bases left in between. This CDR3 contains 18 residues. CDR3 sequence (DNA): TGCGCCAGCAGTCAATCGGAGCGTGACAGCAGCTCCTACAATGAGCAGTTCTTC. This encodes CASSQSERDSSSYNEQFF.

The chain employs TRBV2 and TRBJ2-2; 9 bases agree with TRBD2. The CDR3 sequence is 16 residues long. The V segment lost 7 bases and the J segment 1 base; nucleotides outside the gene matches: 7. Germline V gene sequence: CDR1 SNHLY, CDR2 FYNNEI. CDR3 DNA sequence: TGTGCCAGCACCCGTCAGCGGGGGGTGAACACCGGGGAGCTGTTTTTT. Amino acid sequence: CASTRQRGVNTGELFF.

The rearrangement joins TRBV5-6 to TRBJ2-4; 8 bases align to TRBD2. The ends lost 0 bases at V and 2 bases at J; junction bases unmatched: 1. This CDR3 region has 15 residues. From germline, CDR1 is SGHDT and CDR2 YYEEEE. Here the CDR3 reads CASSLGGGPKNIQYF. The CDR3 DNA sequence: TGTGCCAGCAGCTTGGGCGGGGGGCCCAAAAACATTCAGTACTTC.

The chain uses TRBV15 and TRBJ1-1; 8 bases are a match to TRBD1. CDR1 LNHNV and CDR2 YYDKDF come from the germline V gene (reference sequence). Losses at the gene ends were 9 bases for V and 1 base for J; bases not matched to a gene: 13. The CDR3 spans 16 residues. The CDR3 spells CATQPSGGYTNTEAFF. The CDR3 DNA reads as TGTGCCACTCAGCCGTCAGGGGGCTACACGAACACTGAAGCTTTCTTT.

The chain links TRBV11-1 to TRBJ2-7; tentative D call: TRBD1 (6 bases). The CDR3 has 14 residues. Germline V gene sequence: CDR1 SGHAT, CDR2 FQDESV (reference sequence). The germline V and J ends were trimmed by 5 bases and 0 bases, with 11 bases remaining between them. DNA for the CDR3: TGTGCCAGCAGCCCCCACAGGGTCTCCTACGAGCAGTACTTC. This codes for CASSPHRVSYEQYF. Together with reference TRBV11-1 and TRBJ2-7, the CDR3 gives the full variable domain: EAEVAQSPRYKITEKSQAVAFWCDPISGHATLYWYRQILGQGPELLVQFQDESVVDDSQLPKDRFSAERLKGVDSTLKIQPAELGDSAMYLCASSPHRVSYEQYFGPGTRLTVT.